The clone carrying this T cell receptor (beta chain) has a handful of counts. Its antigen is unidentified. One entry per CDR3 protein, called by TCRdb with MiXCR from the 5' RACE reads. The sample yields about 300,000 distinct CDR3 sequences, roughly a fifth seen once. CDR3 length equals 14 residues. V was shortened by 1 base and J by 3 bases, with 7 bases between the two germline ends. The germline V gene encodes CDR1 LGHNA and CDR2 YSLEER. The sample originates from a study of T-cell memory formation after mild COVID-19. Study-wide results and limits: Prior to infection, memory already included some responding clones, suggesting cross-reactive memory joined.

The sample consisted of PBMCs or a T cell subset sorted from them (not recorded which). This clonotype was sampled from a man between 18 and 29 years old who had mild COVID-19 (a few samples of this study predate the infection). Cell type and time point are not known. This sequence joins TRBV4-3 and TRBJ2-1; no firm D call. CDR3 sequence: CASSQGTYYNEQFF. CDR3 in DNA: TGCGCCAGCAGCCAAGGGACCTACTACAATGAGCAGTTCTTC.